Listed below are T cell receptor beta chains from one sample, sequenced in a study of beta chain features in type 1 diabetes. Clones were read by immunoSEQ multiplex PCR, and TCRdb kept only the in-frame ones, dropping some. Counted here are 640,000 or so clones, more than 12% occurring once; the ten biggest clones make up 0.035% to 0.045%. The sample comprised naive CD4+ T cells from blood. These receptors originate from a man aged 18 to 30 with type 1 diabetes. Both conserved end residues are part of each CDR3. A D gene is named only where the DNA matches it firmly. Rows may omit the clone size; those that give it use once, few, many or a size class.

CDR3 length: 15; D gene: -; J gene: TRBJ2-5; clone size: few; V gene: TRBV7-2; CDR3 DNA: TGTGCCAGCAGCTTGGGTCGGGCCTTGCAAGAGACCCAGTACTTC; CDR3 protein: CASSLGRALQETQYF
CDR3 length: 13; D gene: -; J gene: TRBJ1-1; clone size: few; V gene: TRBV6-5; CDR3 DNA: TGTGCCAGCAGTCCACAGCTGAACACTGAAGCTTTCTTT; CDR3 protein: CASSPQLNTEAFF
CDR3 length: 15; D gene: -; J gene: TRBJ2-1; clone size: -; V gene: TRBV5-4; CDR3 DNA: TGTGCCAGCAGCCCAGACGGGGATATTAGGAATGAGCAGTTCTTC; CDR3 protein: CASSPDGDIRNEQFF
CDR3 length: 13; D gene: -; J gene: TRBJ2-1; clone size: -; V gene: TRBV30; CDR3 DNA: TGTGCCTGGAGTGTGGGGCAGCGCAATGAGCAGTTCTTC; CDR3 protein: CAWSVGQRNEQFF
CDR3 length: 15; D gene: TRBD2; J gene: TRBJ2-1; clone size: -; V gene: TRBV5-1; CDR3 DNA: TGCGCCAGCAGGGGGAGCGGGGGCACCTACAATGAGCAGTTCTTC; CDR3 protein: CASRGSGGTYNEQFF
CDR3 length: 17; D gene: -; J gene: TRBJ2-3; clone size: -; V gene: TRBV5-1; CDR3 DNA: TGCGCCAGCAGCTTACTAAGGGGAGCGGAAATCACAGATACGCAGTATTTT; CDR3 protein: CASSLLRGAEITDTQYF
CDR3 length: 16; D gene: -; J gene: TRBJ2-2; clone size: -; V gene: TRBV5-1; CDR3 DNA: TGCGCCAGCAGCTCCCTCCCAGGTCGGAACACCGGGGAGCTGTTTTTT; CDR3 protein: CASSSLPGRNTGELFF
CDR3 length: 13; D gene: TRBD1; J gene: TRBJ1-1; clone size: few; V gene: TRBV7-2; CDR3 DNA: TGTGCCAGCAGCATAGACAGGGGGGCTGAAGCTTTCTTT; CDR3 protein: CASSIDRGAEAFF
CDR3 length: 12; D gene: -; J gene: TRBJ2-7; clone size: few; V gene: TRBV7-9; CDR3 DNA: TGTGCCAGCAGCTTGACACGGAACGAGCAGTACTTC; CDR3 protein: CASSLTRNEQYF
CDR3 length: 12; D gene: TRBD2; J gene: TRBJ2-2; clone size: few; V gene: TRBV28; CDR3 DNA: TGTGCCGCCGGGGGGGCGGACCGGGAGCTGTTTTTT; CDR3 protein: CAAGGADRELFF
CDR3 length: 15; D gene: -; J gene: TRBJ1-1; clone size: few; V gene: TRBV6-5; CDR3 DNA: TGTGCCAGCAGTTACGCTGGGGATATTCGGACTGAAGCTTTCTTT; CDR3 protein: CASSYAGDIRTEAFF
CDR3 length: 11; D gene: -; J gene: TRBJ2-5; clone size: few; V gene: TRBV21-1; CDR3 DNA: TGTGCCAGGCCCCCCTCTGAGACCCAGTACTTC; CDR3 protein: CARPPSETQYF
CDR3 length: 16; D gene: TRBD1; J gene: TRBJ2-1; clone size: -; V gene: TRBV7-2; CDR3 DNA: TGTGCCAGCAGACCTCAGACAGGGGTGTCCTACAATGAGCAGTTCTTC; CDR3 protein: CASRPQTGVSYNEQFF
CDR3 length: 14; D gene: -; J gene: TRBJ1-4; clone size: few; V gene: TRBV18; CDR3 DNA: TGTGCCAGCTCAATGGGACAACCTAATGAAAAACTGTTTTTT; CDR3 protein: CASSMGQPNEKLFF
CDR3 length: 16; D gene: -; J gene: TRBJ2-2; clone size: few; V gene: TRBV7-9; CDR3 DNA: TGTGCCAGCAGCCCACGAGCGACGGCGAACACCGGGGAGCTGTTTTTT; CDR3 protein: CASSPRATANTGELFF
CDR3 length: 14; D gene: -; J gene: TRBJ2-1; clone size: -; V gene: TRBV21-1; CDR3 DNA: TGTGCCATTCGGAGTCTAGCGGGAGAGTTTGAGCAGTTCTTC; CDR3 protein: CAIRSLAGEFEQFF
CDR3 length: 14; D gene: -; J gene: TRBJ2-6; clone size: few; V gene: TRBV5-1; CDR3 DNA: TGCGCCAGCAGCCCGTCCGCTGGGGCCAACGTCCTGACTTTC; CDR3 protein: CASSPSAGANVLTF
CDR3 length: 15; D gene: -; J gene: TRBJ2-3; clone size: few; V gene: TRBV2; CDR3 DNA: TGTGCCAGCAGTGAAAGGTCGACGAGCACAGATACGCAGTATTTT; CDR3 protein: CASSERSTSTDTQYF
CDR3 length: 16; D gene: TRBD2; J gene: TRBJ2-3; clone size: few; V gene: TRBV19; CDR3 DNA: TGTGCCAGTAGTCGACTAGCGGGAGGCTTCACAGATACGCAGTATTTT; CDR3 protein: CASSRLAGGFTDTQYF
CDR3 length: 19; D gene: -; J gene: TRBJ2-3; clone size: few; V gene: TRBV11-2; CDR3 DNA: TGTGCCAGCAGCTTAGTGCGAACGGGAGTAATAGTTGGCACAGATACGCAGTATTTT; CDR3 protein: CASSLVRTGVIVGTDTQYF
CDR3 length: 15; D gene: -; J gene: TRBJ2-1; clone size: few; V gene: TRBV4-1; CDR3 DNA: TGCGCCAGCACGGGTTTGGGTATCTCCTACAATGAGCAGTTCTTC; CDR3 protein: CASTGLGISYNEQFF
CDR3 length: 15; D gene: TRBD2; J gene: TRBJ2-1; clone size: -; V gene: TRBV29-1; CDR3 DNA: TGCAGCGTCGACTCGACTAGCGGGGGGGCCAATGAGCAGTTCTTC; CDR3 protein: CSVDSTSGGANEQFF
CDR3 length: 17; D gene: -; J gene: TRBJ1-4; clone size: -; V gene: TRBV29-1; CDR3 DNA: TGCAGCGTTGAAGTGTGGGGGAGCGCGGCAACTAATGAAAAACTGTTTTTT; CDR3 protein: CSVEVWGSAATNEKLFF
CDR3 length: 13; D gene: TRBD2; J gene: TRBJ2-3; clone size: few; V gene: TRBV5-4; CDR3 DNA: TGTGCCGGAAAGCGGGGGCAGGATGATACGCAGTATTTT; CDR3 protein: CAGKRGQDDTQYF
CDR3 length: 15; D gene: TRBD1; J gene: TRBJ1-4; clone size: few; V gene: TRBV7-9; CDR3 DNA: TGTGCCAGCAGGCATACCGGGACAGAAAATGAAAAACTGTTTTTT; CDR3 protein: CASRHTGTENEKLFF
CDR3 length: 13; D gene: -; J gene: TRBJ2-5; clone size: -; V gene: TRBV5-4; CDR3 DNA: TGTGCCAGCAGCCCAGGGGATCGGGAGACCCAGTACTTC; CDR3 protein: CASSPGDRETQYF
CDR3 length: 15; D gene: -; J gene: TRBJ1-1; clone size: few; V gene: TRBV14; CDR3 DNA: TGTGCCAGCAGCCGACCCGCGGCCCTGAACACTGAAGCTTTCTTT; CDR3 protein: CASSRPAALNTEAFF
CDR3 length: 12; D gene: -; J gene: TRBJ2-7; clone size: few; V gene: TRBV7-9; CDR3 DNA: TGTGCCAGCAGCCCCTCCTCCTACGAGCAGTACTTC; CDR3 protein: CASSPSSYEQYF
CDR3 length: 14; D gene: -; J gene: TRBJ2-3; clone size: -; V gene: TRBV30; CDR3 DNA: TGTGCCTGGTCCCGGGACTTAAACACAGATACGCAGTATTTT; CDR3 protein: CAWSRDLNTDTQYF
CDR3 length: 14; D gene: -; J gene: TRBJ1-2; clone size: few; V gene: TRBV7-9; CDR3 DNA: TGTGCCAGCAGCTTAGACGGTGCAGGGTGGGTCTACACCTTC; CDR3 protein: CASSLDGAGWVYTF
CDR3 length: 13; D gene: TRBD1; J gene: TRBJ1-1; clone size: -; V gene: TRBV5-1; CDR3 DNA: TGCGCCAGCGGAGAACCGAGACAGGGAGCGGCTTTCTTT; CDR3 protein: CASGEPRQGAAFF
CDR3 length: 14; D gene: -; J gene: TRBJ2-5; clone size: -; V gene: TRBV10-3; CDR3 DNA: TGTGCCATCAGTGATGGGACGGCCGAAGAGACCCAGTACTTC; CDR3 protein: CAISDGTAEETQYF
CDR3 length: 12; D gene: -; J gene: TRBJ2-7; clone size: few; V gene: TRBV28; CDR3 DNA: TGTGCCAGCACCACGAGCTCCTACGAGCAGTACTTC; CDR3 protein: CASTTSSYEQYF
CDR3 length: 12; D gene: TRBD1; J gene: TRBJ2-7; clone size: few; V gene: TRBV29-1; CDR3 DNA: TGCAGCGTGTGGACAGGGGCCTACGAGCAGTACTTC; CDR3 protein: CSVWTGAYEQYF
CDR3 length: 14; D gene: -; J gene: TRBJ2-3; clone size: few; V gene: TRBV7-2; CDR3 DNA: TGTGCCAGCAGCTTAGCGACCTCTGTAGATACGCAGTATTTT; CDR3 protein: CASSLATSVDTQYF
CDR3 length: 14; D gene: -; J gene: TRBJ1-1; clone size: -; V gene: TRBV14; CDR3 DNA: TGTGCCAGCAGCCGGACAAGTGAGGACGCTGAAGCTTTCTTT; CDR3 protein: CASSRTSEDAEAFF
CDR3 length: 16; D gene: TRBD1; J gene: TRBJ2-7; clone size: -; V gene: TRBV5-1; CDR3 DNA: TGCGCCAGCAGCTTGGGTAGCGCAGGGGGTTCCTACGAGCAGTACTTC; CDR3 protein: CASSLGSAGGSYEQYF
CDR3 length: 12; D gene: -; J gene: TRBJ2-5; clone size: -; V gene: TRBV6-6; CDR3 DNA: TGTGCCAGCAGTTACGAGACAGACTCCCAGTACTTC; CDR3 protein: CASSYETDSQYF
CDR3 length: 16; D gene: TRBD1; J gene: TRBJ2-5; clone size: -; V gene: TRBV6-5; CDR3 DNA: TGTGCCAGCAGTTATGAAACCGGGACAGGGCAAGAGACCCAGTACTTC; CDR3 protein: CASSYETGTGQETQYF
CDR3 length: 14; D gene: -; J gene: TRBJ1-3; clone size: few; V gene: TRBV29-1; CDR3 DNA: TGCAGCGTTGAAGATCCCCGGACGAGGAACACCATATATTTT; CDR3 protein: CSVEDPRTRNTIYF
CDR3 length: 13; D gene: TRBD1; J gene: TRBJ1-5; clone size: -; V gene: TRBV30; CDR3 DNA: TGTGCCTGGAGTGTACAGGGGAGTCAGCCCCAGCATTTT; CDR3 protein: CAWSVQGSQPQHF
CDR3 length: 12; D gene: -; J gene: TRBJ2-3; clone size: -; V gene: TRBV28; CDR3 DNA: TGTGCCAGCAGCCTACAGGGTCACACGCAGTATTTT; CDR3 protein: CASSLQGHTQYF
CDR3 length: 12; D gene: -; J gene: TRBJ1-5; clone size: -; V gene: TRBV29-1; CDR3 DNA: TGCAGCGTACGAGGGTATAATCAGCCCCAGCATTTT; CDR3 protein: CSVRGYNQPQHF
CDR3 length: 15; D gene: -; J gene: TRBJ2-3; clone size: -; V gene: TRBV7-9; CDR3 DNA: TGTGCCAGCACCCGTAGCGGAGGAGGCACAGATACGCAGTATTTT; CDR3 protein: CASTRSGGGTDTQYF
CDR3 length: 14; D gene: TRBD2; J gene: TRBJ2-1; clone size: -; V gene: TRBV2; CDR3 DNA: TGTGCCAGCAGGGGACTAGCGGACAACAATGAGCAGTTCTTC; CDR3 protein: CASRGLADNNEQFF
CDR3 length: 18; D gene: -; J gene: TRBJ1-1; clone size: -; V gene: TRBV29-1; CDR3 DNA: TGCAGCGTTGGAAGCCGGGATCAATGGGCCGGGAGTAACACTGAAGCTTTCTTT; CDR3 protein: CSVGSRDQWAGSNTEAFF
CDR3 length: 13; D gene: TRBD1; J gene: TRBJ1-1; clone size: -; V gene: TRBV30; CDR3 DNA: TGTGCCTGGAGTAACCGGGACAGGACTGAAGCTTTCTTT; CDR3 protein: CAWSNRDRTEAFF
CDR3 length: 11; D gene: -; J gene: TRBJ1-1; clone size: few; V gene: TRBV2; CDR3 DNA: TGTGCCAGCAGTGTGAGGATTGAAGCTTTCTTT; CDR3 protein: CASSVRIEAFF
CDR3 length: 13; D gene: -; J gene: TRBJ1-6; clone size: -; V gene: TRBV7-2; CDR3 DNA: TGTGCCAGCAGCTTAGGGCCTAATTCACCCCTCCACTTT; CDR3 protein: CASSLGPNSPLHF
CDR3 length: 14; D gene: -; J gene: TRBJ1-1; clone size: few; V gene: TRBV10-3; CDR3 DNA: TGTGCCATCCGTACTGTCGGGAGGTGGACTGAAGCTTTCTTT; CDR3 protein: CAIRTVGRWTEAFF